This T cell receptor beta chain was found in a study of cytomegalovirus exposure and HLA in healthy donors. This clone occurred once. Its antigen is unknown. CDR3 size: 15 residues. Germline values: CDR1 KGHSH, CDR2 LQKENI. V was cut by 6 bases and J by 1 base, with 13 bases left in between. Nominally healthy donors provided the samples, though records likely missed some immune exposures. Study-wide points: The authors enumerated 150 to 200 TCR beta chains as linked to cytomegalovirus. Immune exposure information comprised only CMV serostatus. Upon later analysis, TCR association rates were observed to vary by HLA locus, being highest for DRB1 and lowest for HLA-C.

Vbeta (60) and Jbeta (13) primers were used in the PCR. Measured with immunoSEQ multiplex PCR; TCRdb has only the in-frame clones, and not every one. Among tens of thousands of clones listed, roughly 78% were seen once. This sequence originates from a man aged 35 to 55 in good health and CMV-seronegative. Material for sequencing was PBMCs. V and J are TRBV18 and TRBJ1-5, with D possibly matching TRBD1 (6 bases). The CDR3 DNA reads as TGTGCCAGCTCGGGGGCAGGGCAGAGCAATCAGCCCCAGCATTTT. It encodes CASSGAGQSNQPQHF.